The clone carrying this TCR beta chain has only a few counts. Seattle researchers signed up patients amid active infection and tracked them longitudinally. This sample stems from a study of blood T cell repertoires in COVID-19. Study in general: The United States, Italy and Spain supplied acute and convalescent COVID-19 samples.

Source study methods: Reference gene primer amplification gave estimated nucleated cell counts. The assay was immunoSEQ multiplex PCR, and TCRdb's table has in-frame clones only and misses some. V, J and clone size derive from that table, while D and trimming were established from the DNA sequence. In the table there are 200,000 to 250,000 clones, around four fifths of which are singletons. V lost 4 bases to trimming and J lost 1 base; unmatched junction nucleotides: 7. Germline assignment: CDR1 SNHLY and CDR2 FYNNEI. This CDR3 spans 16 amino acids. The specimen sequenced was peripheral blood. The clonotype comes from a woman aged 65 to 85 with COVID-19, enrolled during active disease. The chain employs TRBV2 and TRBJ2-7; 10 bases are shared with TRBD2. CDR3 sequence (DNA): TGTGCCAGCAGTGGGGATTCTAGCGGGAGTTCCTACGAGCAGTACTTC. As protein: CASSGDSSGSSYEQYF.